The 8 T cell receptor beta chains given below trace back to one sample, sequenced in a study of T-cell reconstitution after alpha-beta-depleted transplantation in children. Unique molecular identifiers were used in preparing the TCRbeta library. TCRdb used MiXCR to reprocess the PCR reads, holding one entry per CDR3 protein. Of around 450,000 distinct CDR3 sequences listed, roughly 44% are singletons. The specimen was PBMCs, collected before TCRalphabeta/CD19-depleted stem cell transplant. These receptor sequences come from a girl aged 2-10 years with aplastic anemia, due to receive a stem cell transplant.

The chain employs TRBV5-6 and TRBJ2-2; the match to TRBD1 covers 8 bases. Trimming took 2 bases from V and 6 from J; bases not matched to a gene: 9. Germline V gives CDR1 SGHDT, CDR2 YYEEEE. This CDR3 has 16 amino acids. CDR3 sequence reads: CASSFVGQGSAGELFF. The CDR3, as DNA: TGTGCCAGCAGCTTTGTTGGACAGGGTAGCGCCGGGGAGCTGTTTTTT.

The rearrangement uses TRBV28 and TRBJ1-5; D is possibly TRBD1 (6 bases). Germline V gene lookup returns CDR1 MDHEN and CDR2 SYDVKM. Trimming stripped 7 bases from V and 1 base from J, with 14 bases between. This CDR3 region has 15 residues. The DNA for the CDR3 is TGTGCCAGCACGGGAGGAACAGGGAGCAATCAGCCCCAGCATTTT. Protein: CASTGGTGSNQPQHF.

This clonotype was recorded a few times. The chain uses TRBV12-3 or TRBV12-4 and TRBJ2-1; 9 bases line up with TRBD1. The CDR3 is made up of 17 amino acids. J gave up 1 base and V 6 bases, and 10 bases lay outside the gene matches. CDR3 loop: CASRFGQGTKSYNEQFF. For the CDR3, the DNA is TGTGCCAGCAGATTTGGACAGGGGACAAAATCCTACAATGAGCAGTTCTTC.

V gene TRBV15 combines with J gene TRBJ2-6; no clear D. Germline loops: CDR1 LNHNV, CDR2 YYDKDF (reference sequence). The V end lost 0 bases, the J end lost 0 bases, and 21 bases lay between the germline ends. The CDR3 is 21 residues long. This chain's CDR3 is CATSRDKVSRQAYSGANVLTF. As DNA, the CDR3 is TGTGCCACCAGCAGAGATAAGGTGTCAAGGCAGGCGTACTCTGGGGCCAACGTCCTGACTTTC. Full variable domain (remainder filled in from reference TRBV15 and TRBJ2-6): DAMVIQNPRYQVTQFGKPVTLSCSQTLNHNVMYWYQQKSSQAPKLLFHYYDKDFNNEADTPDNFQSRRPNTSFCFLDIRSPGLGDTAMYLCATSRDKVSRQAYSGANVLTFGAGSRLTVL.

The rearrangement uses TRBV20-1 and TRBJ2-5, with TRBD2 matching 7 bases. CDR1 and CDR2 (germline): DFQATT, SNEGSKA (reference sequence). V lost 2 bases, J lost 2 bases, and 11 bases stayed unmatched. CDR3 length: 16 residues. CDR3 sequence reads: CSARHLLGREQETQYF. CDR3 sequence (DNA): TGCAGTGCTAGACATCTTTTAGGGAGGGAACAAGAGACCCAGTACTTC.

The V gene is TRBV6-2 or TRBV6-3, the J gene TRBJ2-1; TRBD1 agrees at 7 bases. The germline V gene encodes CDR1 MNHEY and CDR2 SVGEGT. V was pared by 0 bases and J by 5 bases, with 19 bases of the junction left unmatched. This CDR3 has 20 residues. The CDR3 region has the DNA TGTGCCAGCAGTTACTCTTTAGGGGGCCCAGCGGCCCTGAGGCACAATGAGCAGTTCTTC. Amino acids: CASSYSLGGPAALRHNEQFF.

V is TRBV27 and J is TRBJ2-6; 8 bases map to TRBD1. The CDR3 extends over 14 amino acids. CDR1 and CDR2 (germline): MNHEY, SMNVEV (reference sequence). With V trimmed by 7 bases and J by 4 bases, 3 bases remained unmatched. CDR3 sequence (DNA): TGTGCCAGCAATTACAGGGGGGGGGCCAACGTCCTGACTTTC. Translated, it gives CASNYRGGANVLTF.

This clonotype showed up many times. The chain has TRBV20-1 and TRBJ1-5; 8 bases are a match to TRBD1. V trimming: 1 base; J trimming: 3 bases; junction bases outside the gene matches: 2. Per the germline V gene, CDR1 is DFQATT and CDR2 is SNEGSKA (reference sequence). The CDR3 is made up of 14 amino acids. In nucleotides, the CDR3 is TGCAGTGCTAGAGCAGGGGGCTTCAATCAGCCCCAGCATTTT. Protein sequence: CSARAGGFNQPQHF.